These T cell receptor beta chains were read from a single sample in a study of CD8+ T cells in alopecia areata. Sequenced by immunoSEQ multiplex PCR; TCRdb stores in-frame clones only, minus some. The table lists around 190,000 clones, about three fifths of them singletons, with about 1.3% in the top ten. Sample: CD4+ T cells sorted from blood, taken at week 49, from a patient treated with tofacitinib. The receptors stem from a human donor with alopecia areata. CDR3s include the opening cysteine and the closing phenylalanine or tryptophan. D genes are given only for firm matches. A clone size is listed for some rows: how often the clone was seen (once, few, many), or a class if it is expanded.

d_gene	abundance	v_gene	j_gene	CDR3nt	CDR3aa
TRBD2	-	TRBV29-1	TRBJ2-3	TGCAGCGTTGAAGATCGAGTAGCGGGGAGCACAGATACGCAGTATTTT	CSVEDRVAGSTDTQYF
TRBD1	-	TRBV4-3	TRBJ2-2	TGCGCCAGCAGCTACGGACAGGGGCGTACCGGGGAGCTGTTTTTT	CASSYGQGRTGELFF
TRBD1	-	TRBV4-3	TRBJ2-5	TGCGCCAGCAGCCAAGATAGGACAGGGCAGGAGACCCAGTACTTC	CASSQDRTGQETQYF
-	-	TRBV27	TRBJ1-2	TGTGCCAGCAGTTTAACCCCAGACGCTCAATATGGCTACACCTTC	CASSLTPDAQYGYTF
-	-	TRBV7-2	TRBJ2-1	TGTGCCAGCAGCTTAGCACGCGGGAATGAGCAGTTCTTC	CASSLARGNEQFF
-	many	TRBV14	TRBJ2-3	TGTGCCAGCAGCCAACAAGCCCTAGCCACAGATACGCAGTATTTT	CASSQQALATDTQYF
-	once	TRBV4-1	TRBJ2-1	TGCGCCAGCAGCCAAGAGGACAGCCCCAAATACAATGAGCAGTTCTTC	CASSQEDSPKYNEQFF
-	-	TRBV6-6	TRBJ2-7	TGTGCCAGCAGTCCCGGGACGCCCTTCTACGAGCAGTACTTC	CASSPGTPFYEQYF
-	-	TRBV5-1	TRBJ2-6	TGCGCCAGCAGCTTGGAAGGGGAATTAACCAACGTCCTGACTTTC	CASSLEGELTNVLTF
-	few	TRBV6-6	TRBJ2-7	TGTGCCAGCAGTTGGGGGCGCAATCTCTACGAGCAGTACTTC	CASSWGRNLYEQYF
-	-	TRBV30	TRBJ2-2	TGTGCCTGGAGTGTAACGGTAGCGAACACCGGGGAGCTGTTTTTT	CAWSVTVANTGELFF
-	-	TRBV14	TRBJ2-7	TGTGCCAGCAGCCAAGATGAGGGGACCGTCTACGAGCAGTACTTC	CASSQDEGTVYEQYF
TRBD1	-	TRBV5-4	TRBJ1-1	TGTGCCAGCAGCTTAGGGGGCGCGGGAGCTGAAGCTTTCTTT	CASSLGGAGAEAFF
-	many	TRBV19	TRBJ1-6	TGTGCCAGTAGTACCATGGGGAGTGGTTCACCCCTCCACTTT	CASSTMGSGSPLHF
-	once	TRBV29-1	TRBJ1-1	TGCAGCGTTGAAGTACAGGGTGGTATCACTGAAGCTTTCTTT	CSVEVQGGITEAFF
TRBD1	-	TRBV5-1	TRBJ2-5	TGCGCCAGCAGCTTGCTACAGGGGGAAGGAGAGACCCAGTACTTC	CASSLLQGEGETQYF
-	few	TRBV10-3	TRBJ2-7	TGTGCCATCAGTGAGGGGCTTGGGCAGTACTTC	CAISEGLGQYF
TRBD2	-	TRBV29-1	TRBJ2-5	TGCAGCGTTGGTACTAGCGGGGGGGCCGATCAAGAGACCCAGTACTTC	CSVGTSGGADQETQYF
TRBD2	once	TRBV13	TRBJ2-1	TGTGCCAGCACCCGTACGGGGGGCTCCTACAATGAGCAGTTCTTC	CASTRTGGSYNEQFF
-	-	TRBV9	TRBJ1-2	TGTGCCAGCAGCGTAGATCTCGGACCCCGACGCGATGGCTACACCTTC	CASSVDLGPRRDGYTF
TRBD1	-	TRBV29-1	TRBJ2-5	TGCAGCGCCCGGACAGGTGGGGGCCAGGAGACCCAGTACTTC	CSARTGGGQETQYF
-	-	TRBV29-1	TRBJ2-2	TGCAGCGCCCCGGGGTTAGTTAAGGGGGAGCTGTTTTTT	CSAPGLVKGELFF
-	-	TRBV27	TRBJ2-6	TGTGCCAGCAGTGCCCTAACCGCATCTGGGGCCAACGTCCTGACTTTC	CASSALTASGANVLTF
-	-	TRBV29-1	TRBJ1-1	TGCAGCTTAAATGGGCGACAGATGAACACTGAAGCTTTCTTT	CSLNGRQMNTEAFF